This TCR beta chain was sequenced for a study of blood T cell repertoires in COVID-19. Study-wide background: PBMCs, B-cell-depleted T cells, or T cells were the source of the cDNA or gDNA that made up the material.

This CDR3 has 14 residues. Germline CDR1 and CDR2: SGHVS and FNYEAQ. V was clipped by 4 bases and J by 4 bases; unmatched bases: 4. The method was immunoSEQ multiplex PCR; TCRdb's version includes in-frame clones alone and lacks a portion of them. The sample comprises approximately 93,000 clones, around 86% of which are singletons, and about 1% rests with the top ten. The chain is built from TRBV7-6 and TRBJ1-2; 9 positions match TRBD1. The sequence derives from a human donor in a cohort sampled during active COVID-19. The sequenced sample was peripheral blood. The CDR3, as DNA: TGTGCCAGCAGCTCGGGACAGGGCGGCTATGGCTACACCTTC. This encodes CASSSGQGGYGYTF.